This TCR beta chain was identified in a study of persistence of HIV-infected CD4 T cells. Overall study: Median time on suppressive ART was seven to nine years.

Remarks on this clone: Its antigen is as yet unknown.

V gave up 4 bases and J gave up 8 bases, with 18 bases separating them. Per the germline V gene, CDR1 is SGHRS and CDR2 is YFSETQ. This CDR3 region has 14 residues. The libraries were made with immunoSEQ version 4 in survey mode. The method was immunoSEQ multiplex PCR; TCRdb's version includes in-frame clones alone and lacks a portion of them. The sample carries about 47,000 clones, about 89% recorded once. Nonspecific anti-CD3/anti-CD28 bead stimulation represents the broad CD4+ T cell repertoire. Responding CD4+ T cells were sorted by upregulation of both CD40 ligand and CD69. General study results and limits: Antigen-responding cells were enriched for degenerate expanded CDR3beta sequences.

This sequence was found in an adult man with HIV who was CMV-seropositive. Sequenced material: CD4+ T cells sorted from PBMCs after approximately 18-hour stimulation, taken from a patient who received antiretroviral therapy. This chain joins TRBV5-1 and TRBJ1-2; possibly TRBD1 for D (5 bases). In DNA form, the CDR3 reads TGCGCCAGCAGCGCGGGACTGAGTCTTTTGGGCTACACCTTC. This sequence encodes CASSAGLSLLGYTF.